The clone carrying this T cell receptor beta chain was picked up many times. This record belongs to a study of T cells in Graves' hyperthyroidism and ophthalmopathy. Germline V CDR1 and CDR2: KGHSH, LQKENI. The CDR3 contains 15 residues. V was pared by 6 bases and J by 5 bases, with 7 bases of the junction left unmatched. Amplified TCR beta CDR3 regions came from RNA transcripts. The HTBI primer set drove a first-round RT-PCR of the TCR CDR3. TCRdb reprocessed the multiplex PCR reads via MiXCR and lists one record per CDR3 protein. Among under 550,000 distinct CDR3 sequences listed, just under 20% were seen once.

The sequence was collected from a man aged 40-49 years with Graves' ophthalmopathy. The chain uses TRBV18 and TRBJ2-3; TRBD2 aligns across 11 bases. Sequencing input: blood. CDR3 sequence reads: CASSPSGTSGDTQYF. The CDR3 coding sequence is TGTGCCAGCTCCCCAAGTGGGACTAGCGGAGATACGCAGTATTTT.